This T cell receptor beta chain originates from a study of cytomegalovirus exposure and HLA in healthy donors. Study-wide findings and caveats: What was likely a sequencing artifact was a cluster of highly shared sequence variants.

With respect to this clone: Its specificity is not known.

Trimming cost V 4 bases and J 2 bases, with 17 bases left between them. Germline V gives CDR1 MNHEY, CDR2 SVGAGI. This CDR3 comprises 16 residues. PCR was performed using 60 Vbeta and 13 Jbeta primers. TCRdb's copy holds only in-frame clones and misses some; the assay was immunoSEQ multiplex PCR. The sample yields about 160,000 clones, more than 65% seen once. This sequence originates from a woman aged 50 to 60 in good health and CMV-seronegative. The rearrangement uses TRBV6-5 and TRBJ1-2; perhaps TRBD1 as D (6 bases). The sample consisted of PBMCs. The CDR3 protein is CASSLTSTGPNYGYTF. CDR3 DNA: TGTGCCAGCAGTTTAACTTCAACAGGGCCCAACTATGGCTACACCTTC.